This T cell receptor (beta chain) was obtained from a study of T cell responses to AZD1222 COVID-19 vaccine (TCRdb year 2021). General notes on the study: AZD1222 recipients whose second dose came at about 4 weeks and those whose second dose came at about 12 weeks were combined into one group, since spike-specific TCR depth and breadth did not differ between the two schedules. TCR sequencing was performed for about 250 trial participants, of whom about 200 were given two doses of AZD1222 and 26 were given two doses of MenACWY control vaccine. Trial participants were enrolled by age into subgroups of 18-55, 56-69 and 70-plus years, and around 150, 29 and 61 TCR-sequenced participants, respectively, were included in these subgroups. Beyond this particular receptor, the publication reports: Conclusions about previously exposed vaccinees were limited because only six AZD1222 recipients were SARS-CoV-2 seropositive at baseline. Because no day 14 peak-response samples were available, repertoires were characterized only after the peak T cell response. The vaccine-associated CD4 TCRs covered the entire spike protein, and the dominant responses fell in regions 160-218 and 743-854. The 56-69-year group was small, and its depth increase did not reach significance, likely because of low power. Spike-specific TCR breadth and depth rose significantly after two AZD1222 doses compared with day 0 and with MenACWY recipients. Nearly half of unique spike-specific TCRs reportedly recognized epitopes outside regions mutated in the B.1.351 and B.1.1.7 variants. Participants were mostly white British, with more females than males. The authors suggested clonal diversity may have been underestimated.

Including the terminal cysteine and phenylalanine, the CDR3 comprises 17 residues. Only the CDR3 part of the read is kept: 51 bases, read in frame from the first base. V is clipped by 5 bases and J by 1 base, and the sequence between their germline boundaries is 17 bases long. In the germline V gene (reference sequence), CDR1 corresponds to LNHDA and CDR2 to SQIVND. The CDR3 regions of human TCRbeta chains were analyzed by immunosequencing. As for the authors' bioinformatics: TCRs in the repertoires were compared against a reference library of SARS-CoV-2-specific TCRs that had been generated with the MIRA antigen-specificity platform. Breadth meant the fraction of unique TCRs that were SARS-CoV-2-associated, whereas depth meant the fraction of total T cells that were SARS-CoV-2-associated. Using the MIRA data, each spike-specific TCR was assigned both to the spike region to which the TCR was reactive and to a CD4 or CD8 class. Log10-transformed breadth and depth values were compared by one-way ANOVA with Sidak's multiple comparisons tests. Entries here come from immuneACCESS through TCRdb and include only in-frame sequences with V and J called. Some clones fail to appear in such tables; in the studies checked, an unresolved V gene covers under half of the shortfall, and the cause of the remainder is unknown. The V and J calls and clone size come from that table; D and trimming were worked out from the DNA. For this sample there are over 150,000 clones; 87% appear just once. Clones ranked in the top ten supply approximately 2.5% of the sample.

This clone has a handful of counts. Its cognate antigen has yet to be identified. No much larger clonotype is one base removed from it; base qualities were not supplied. The time point tag for this specimen amounts to: baseline before first vaccination. Vaccinee samples came from UK trials COV001 and COV002, including a single-blind randomized controlled phase 2/3 trial of AZD1222 (ChAdOx1 nCoV-19) in healthy adults. Trial participant PBMC samples were collected at day 0 and day 28 after the second dose for TCRbeta chain sequencing. The sequence came from an adult in good health. The sequence links TRBV19 to TRBJ2-2; no D gene is confidently identified. Here the sequenced sample was peripheral blood, taken on day 0 of AZD1222 vaccination. CDR3 reads: CASSPPWVAGNTGELFF. The base sequence is TGTGCCAGTAGTCCCCCGTGGGTAGCTGGGAACACCGGGGAGCTGTTTTTT.